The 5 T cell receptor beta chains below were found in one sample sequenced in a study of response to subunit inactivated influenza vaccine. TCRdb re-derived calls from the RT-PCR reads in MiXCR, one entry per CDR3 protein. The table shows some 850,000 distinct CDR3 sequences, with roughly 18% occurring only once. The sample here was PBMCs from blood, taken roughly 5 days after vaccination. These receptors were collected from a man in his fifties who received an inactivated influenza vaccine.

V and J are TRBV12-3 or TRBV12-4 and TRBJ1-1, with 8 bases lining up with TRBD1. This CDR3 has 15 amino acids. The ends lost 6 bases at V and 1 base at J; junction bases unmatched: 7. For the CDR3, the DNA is TGTGCCAGCAGACCGACAGGGGCCTGGAACACTGAAGCTTTCTTT. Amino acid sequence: CASRPTGAWNTEAFF.

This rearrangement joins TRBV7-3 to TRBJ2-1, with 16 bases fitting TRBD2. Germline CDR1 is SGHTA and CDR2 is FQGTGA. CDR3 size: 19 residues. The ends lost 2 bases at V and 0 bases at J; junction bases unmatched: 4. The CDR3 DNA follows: TGTGCCAGCAGCTTATGGGGGACTAGCGGGAGGGCCTCCTACAATGAGCAGTTCTTC. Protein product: CASSLWGTSGRASYNEQFF.

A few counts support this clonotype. CDR3 loop: CSARDDRVNYGYTF. DNA of the CDR3: TGCAGTGCTAGAGATGACCGGGTTAACTATGGCTACACCTTC. This rearrangement joins TRBV20-1 to TRBJ1-2; D call uncertain. There are 14 residues in the CDR3. The V end was cut by 0 bases, the J end by 1 base, with 9 bases between. Germline values: CDR1 DFQATT, CDR2 SNEGSKA (reference sequence).

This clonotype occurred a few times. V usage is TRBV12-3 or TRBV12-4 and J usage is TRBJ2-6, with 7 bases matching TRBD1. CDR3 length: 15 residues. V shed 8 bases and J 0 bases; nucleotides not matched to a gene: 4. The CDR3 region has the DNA TGTGCCAGCTATAGACAGGGCTCTGGGGCCAACGTCCTGACTTTC. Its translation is CASYRQGSGANVLTF.

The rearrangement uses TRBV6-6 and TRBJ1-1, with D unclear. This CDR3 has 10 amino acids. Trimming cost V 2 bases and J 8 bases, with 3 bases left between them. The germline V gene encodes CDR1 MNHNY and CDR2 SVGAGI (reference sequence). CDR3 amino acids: CASSYEEAFF. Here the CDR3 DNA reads TGTGCCAGCAGTTACGAAGAAGCTTTCTTT.